This T cell receptor beta chain was documented in a study of blood T cell repertoires in COVID-19. Study-wide background: COVID-19 samples, acute and convalescent, were from the United States, Italy and Spain. PBMCs, B-cell-depleted T cells, or T cells provided the cDNA or gDNA that made up the material.

Under the authors' procedure: Reference gene primers were amplified, and this amplification served to estimate nucleated cell counts. Clones were read by immunoSEQ multiplex PCR, and TCRdb kept only the in-frame ones, dropping some. V and J calls plus clone size are reproduced from that table; the DNA served to infer D and trimming. This sample carries 25,000 to 35,000 clones, roughly 90% of them seen once, and the ten largest clones take approximately 7.9%. It was during active infection that Seattle patients were enrolled and then longitudinally followed. This sequence was found in a man in his sixties with COVID-19, enrolled during active disease. Sequencing was done on a sample of peripheral blood.

CDR3 sequence (DNA): TGTGCCAGCAGCGAGGGAGGTAAGGCTGAAGCTTTCTTT. This codes for CASSEGGKAEAFF. The chain combines TRBV9 with TRBJ1-1; D gene unclear. Germline CDR1 and CDR2: SGDLS and YYNGEE. CDR3 size: 13 residues. Trimming removed 3 bases from V and 6 bases from J, with 12 bases in between.